The T cell receptor beta chain described here comes from a study of human T cells and chemical hapten exposure. Time point denoted: pre-sensitization, week 0. Treatment specified: therapeutic diphenylcyclopropenone sensitization with weekly scalp DPC. The germline gives CDR1 SQVTM, CDR2 ANQGSEA. The V gene end was trimmed by 4 bases and the J gene end by 9 bases; junction bases not matched to a gene: 15. The CDR3 consists of 14 residues. TCRdb processed the RACE reads anew with MiXCR; each CDR3 protein has one entry. The repertoire holds roughly 38,000 distinct CDR3 sequences, around 12% seen once, with approximately 5.3% in the top ten. This clonotype was counted only a few times.

The clonotype originates from a woman aged 30 to 39 with alopecia areata. Some clones in this sample may be carry-over from other donors' samples. The sample consisted of whole blood, taken in connection with sensitization to the hapten diphenylcyclopropenone (DPC). The chain employs TRBV29-1 and TRBJ2-7; TRBD1 agrees at 7 bases. The CDR3 sequence: CSVAKSGTATGQYF. CDR3 DNA: TGCAGCGTTGCTAAATCCGGGACAGCTACTGGGCAGTACTTC.